The 14 T cell receptor beta chains below all came from one sample that was sequenced in a study of T cells in Graves' hyperthyroidism and ophthalmopathy (dated 2019 in TCRdb). The library was prepared using multiplex PCR. Sequencing instrument: Illumina HiSeq 2000. TCR beta CDR3 regions were amplified from RNA transcripts. The TCR CDR3 was subjected to a first round of RT-PCR using the HTBI primer set and the Qiagen OneStep RT-PCR kit. The public reads were run again by TCRdb, first through fastp at Q25 and then through MiXCR, and only productive beta chains were kept. For every CDR3 protein sequence, its rows merge into one entry that carries the most common genes and DNA. This sample comprises approximately 510,000 distinct CDR3 sequences, around 21% of them detected only once. Jointly, the top ten make up around 27% of the sample. Sequencing was performed on blood. The receptors derive from a young man with Graves' hyperthyroidism.

This clonotype showed up many times. This chain joins TRBV30 and TRBJ1-1, with D uncertain. The CDR3 covers 12 residues. Germline CDR1 GTSNPN, CDR2 SVGIG (reference sequence). Trimming shortened V by 0 bases and J by 4 bases, and 6 bases separated the two germline ends. CDR3: CAWSVGGTEAFF. The CDR3 region has the DNA TGTGCCTGGAGTGTAGGAGGCACTGAAGCTTTCTTT.

This clonotype was observed at least ten times. The rearrangement joins TRBV7-9 to TRBJ1-2; D call uncertain. The CDR3 runs to 14 residues. The germline V gene has CDR1 SEHNR and CDR2 FQNEAQ (reference sequence). Trimming took 7 bases from V and 4 from J, leaving 16 bases between them. The CDR3 here is CASTTPRRPYGYTF. CDR3 nucleotides: TGTGCCAGCACCACCCCACGCCGGCCCTATGGCTACACCTTC. The whole variable domain, remainder taken from reference TRBV7-9 and TRBJ1-2, is DTGVSQNPRHKITKRGQNVTFRCDPISEHNRLYWYRQTLGQGPEFLTYFQNEAQLEKSRLLSDRFSAERPKGSFSTLEIQRTEQGDSAMYLCASTTPRRPYGYTFGSGTRLTVV.

Details on this clonotype: A read error is possible here, since a much larger clone lies one base away. This sequence joins TRBV24-1 and TRBJ2-2; a possible D gene is TRBD2 (5 bases). The CDR3 extends over 12 amino acids. V lost 4 bases and J 8 bases, leaving 7 bases between the germline ends. Germline CDR1 KGHDR, CDR2 SFDVKD. CDR3 sequence (DNA): TGTGCCACCAGTGAGCCGGGGGGGGAGCTGTTTTTT. Translation: CATSEPGGELFF.

The rearrangement joins TRBV28 to TRBJ2-7; the match to TRBD1 covers 7 bases. Germline values: CDR1 MDHEN, CDR2 SYDVKM. The CDR3 sequence is 16 residues long. After removal of 10 bases from V and 3 bases from J, the junction contained 18 bases not matched to a gene. CDR3 nucleotides: TGTGCCACCCGAGACAGGGCCCCCAACCCCCACTACGAGCAGTACTTC. This sequence encodes CATRDRAPNPHYEQYF.

This clonotype showed up many times. This rearrangement joins TRBV12-3 or TRBV12-4 to TRBJ2-5, with D maybe TRBD2 (7 bases). The CDR3 has 16 residues. The ends were cut back, 5 bases at V and 1 base at J, with 17 bases in the middle. Here the CDR3 DNA reads TGTGCCAGCAGTGGGCCGGGGGCTAGCGGCCAAGAGACCCAGTACTTC. Its translation is CASSGPGASGQETQYF.

This clonotype turned up a few times. The rearrangement links TRBV29-1 to TRBJ1-2, with 7 bases fitting TRBD1. Losses at the gene ends were 6 bases for V and 0 bases for J; bases not matched to a gene: 4. This CDR3 is built from 13 residues. The germline CDR1 and CDR2 sequences are SQVTM and ANQGSEA. CDR3 in amino acids: CSVRQGANYGYTF. As DNA, the CDR3 is TGCAGCGTGAGACAGGGAGCTAACTATGGCTACACCTTC.

This clonotype has ten or more counts. The J gene is TRBJ2-7, the V gene TRBV5-5; TRBD2 is a possible D gene (7 bases). CDR3 length: 16 amino acids. Germline V gene data show CDR1 as SGHKS and CDR2 as YYEKEE (reference sequence). V shed 3 bases and J shed 3 bases, with 19 bases lying between them. The CDR3 loop reads CASSSVGGAGFYEQYF. CDR3 DNA sequence: TGTGCCAGCAGCTCGGTGGGGGGGGCCGGCTTCTACGAGCAGTACTTC.

This clonotype was counted at least ten times. The V call is TRBV15, the J call TRBJ2-7; 10 bases align to TRBD2. The CDR3 has 14 residues. Germline CDR1 reads LNHNV; CDR2 reads YYDKDF (reference sequence). V shed 5 bases and J 3 bases; nucleotides not matched to a gene: 4. The CDR3 nucleotides read TGTGCCACCAGCCAAGCTAGCGGGGGCTACGAGCAGTACTTC. This translates into CATSQASGGYEQYF.

The V and J genes are TRBV2 and TRBJ2-2, with D perhaps matching TRBD1 (6 bases). This CDR3 region has 12 residues. From germline, CDR1 is SNHLY and CDR2 FYNNEI. The ends were cut back, 6 bases at V and 9 bases at J, with 11 bases in the middle. The CDR3 sequence is CASRDSSRELFF. The CDR3 DNA follows: TGTGCCAGCAGGGACAGCTCCCGGGAGCTGTTTTTT.

This clonotype was seen many times. V usage is TRBV3-1 and J usage is TRBJ1-1; D ambiguous. CDR1 and CDR2 from the germline V gene are LGHDT and YNNKEL (reference sequence). CDR3 length equals 14 residues. Trimming left V 5 bases short and J 1 base short, with 11 bases between. CDR3 amino acids: CASSSPSENTEAFF. The CDR3 nucleotides read TGTGCCAGCAGCTCCCCGTCAGAGAACACTGAAGCTTTCTTT.

This clonotype showed up many times. V is TRBV7-9 and J is TRBJ2-7; no clear D gene. The CDR3 runs to 14 residues. The V end lost 1 base, the J end lost 0 bases, and 7 bases lay between the germline ends. The germline V gene encodes CDR1 SEHNR and CDR2 FQNEAQ (reference sequence). The CDR3 protein is CASSLVWSSYEQYF. The CDR3 nucleotides read TGTGCCAGCAGCTTAGTGTGGAGCTCCTACGAGCAGTACTTC.

The J gene is TRBJ1-5, the V gene TRBV6-1; 7 nucleotides match TRBD1. The CDR3 spans 14 residues. V trimming: 4 bases; J trimming: 3 bases; junction bases outside the gene matches: 3. CDR1 and CDR2 from the germline V gene are MNHNS and SASEGT. The chain's CDR3 is CASSGDSYNQPQHF. For the CDR3, the DNA is TGTGCCAGCAGTGGGGACAGTTACAATCAGCCCCAGCATTTT.

This chain connects TRBV9 to TRBJ2-7; the D gene could be TRBD1 or TRBD2 (6 bases each). The CDR3 is 14 amino acids. Trimming shortened V by 4 bases and J by 2 bases, and 13 bases separated the two germline ends. From germline, CDR1 is SGDLS and CDR2 YYNGEE. The CDR3 DNA reads TGTGCCAGCAGCTCCGGGGGCCATCCCTACGAGCAGTACTTC. Its translation: CASSSGGHPYEQYF.

This rearrangement joins TRBV6-1 to TRBJ1-2; possibly TRBD1 for D (6 bases). Trimming took off 7 bases at V and 4 bases at J, with 13 bases between the two ends. Germline V gene sequence: CDR1 MNHNS, CDR2 SASEGT. The CDR3 spans 13 residues. DNA of the CDR3: TGTGCCAGCACCTTGGACAGTCTCTATGGCTACACCTTC. Its translation is CASTLDSLYGYTF.